The 20 T cell receptor beta chains below were found in one sample sequenced in a study of blood T cell repertoires in COVID-19. Here immunoSEQ multiplex PCR was the method, and the copy in TCRdb shows in-frame clones only, minus some. Of some 180,000 clones in the sample, around 85% were seen once. The sample comprised peripheral blood. All receptors derive from a woman aged 55-75 years with acute or convalescent COVID-19.

The chain couples TRBV30 to TRBJ2-1, with 12 bases matching TRBD2. Germline lookup yields CDR1 GTSNPN and CDR2 SVGIG (reference sequence). The V and J ends lost 3 bases and 8 bases, in that order; junction bases with no gene match: 14. CDR3 length: 17 residues. CDR3 sequence reads: CAWRPSGLAGFSDEQFF. The CDR3 DNA reads as TGTGCCTGGAGGCCCTCTGGACTAGCGGGATTCTCCGATGAGCAGTTCTTC. The variable domain in full, with the rest retrieved from reference TRBV30 and TRBJ2-1, is SQTIHQWPATLVQPVGSPLSLECTVEGTSNPNLYWYRQAAGRGLQLLFYSVGIGQISSEVPQNLSASRPQDRQFILSSKKLLLSDSGFYLCAWRPSGLAGFSDEQFFGPGTRLTVL.

The chain uses TRBV18 and TRBJ1-5; TRBD1 matches 10 bases. V was pared by 5 bases and J by 5 bases, with 6 bases of the junction left unmatched. Per the germline V gene, CDR1 is KGHSH and CDR2 is LQKENI. This CDR3 region has 15 residues. CDR3 amino acids: CASSAGQGKHQPQHF. As DNA, the CDR3 is TGTGCCAGCTCAGCGGGACAGGGGAAACATCAGCCCCAGCATTTT.

J is TRBJ1-2 and V is TRBV6-5; D gene ambiguous. Germline V gene sequence: CDR1 MNHEY, CDR2 SVGAGI. V gave up 6 bases and J gave up 6 bases, with 14 bases separating them. CDR3 length: 13 amino acids. The CDR3 nucleotides are TGTGCCAGCAGCCCATCGAGGGTAAATGGCTACACCTTC. Protein sequence: CASSPSRVNGYTF.

CDR3 loop: CASSEAGEAGELFF. The CDR3, as DNA: TGTGCCAGCAGTGAAGCGGGAGAAGCCGGGGAGCTGTTTTTT. The V call is TRBV2, the J call TRBJ2-2, with TRBD2 as a possible D gene (5 bases). This CDR3 comprises 14 residues. Germline values: CDR1 SNHLY, CDR2 FYNNEI. V was cut by 0 bases and J by 6 bases, with 8 bases left in between.

The gene calls are TRBV18 and TRBJ1-1; 7 bases fit TRBD1. Losses at the gene ends were 3 bases for V and 7 bases for J; bases not matched to a gene: 2. Germline lookup yields CDR1 KGHSH and CDR2 LQKENI. The CDR3 consists of 12 residues. CDR3 sequence (DNA): TGTGCCAGCTCACCGTACAGGGGTGAAGCTTTCTTT. Amino acids: CASSPYRGEAFF. The entire variable domain, with the rest obtained from reference TRBV18 and TRBJ1-1, is as follows: NAGVMQNPRHLVRRRGQEARLRCSPMKGHSHVYWYRQLPEEGLKFMVYLQKENIIDESGMPKERFSAEFPKEGPSILRIQQVVRGDSAAYFCASSPYRGEAFFGQGTRLTVV.

The genes are TRBV4-2 and TRBJ2-5, with D perhaps matching TRBD2 (5 bases). CDR1 is LGHNA and CDR2 is YNFKEQ in the germline V gene. Trimming took 4 bases from V and 5 from J, leaving 14 bases between them. This CDR3 spans 14 amino acids. CDR3 region: CASSPTSIGETQYF. The CDR3 region has the DNA TGTGCCAGCAGCCCAACTAGTATTGGGGAGACCCAGTACTTC.

Here the CDR3 reads CASSYSSGSGGTEAFF. The CDR3 DNA is TGTGCCAGCAGTTACTCGAGCGGGTCAGGGGGCACTGAAGCTTTCTTT. The rearrangement links TRBV6-2 or TRBV6-3 to TRBJ1-1; the match to TRBD1 covers 7 bases. The CDR3 runs 16 residues. The germline CDR1 and CDR2 sequences are MNHEY and SVGEGT. V lost 0 bases, J lost 4 bases, and 8 bases stayed unmatched.

The chain recombines TRBV5-6 with TRBJ1-5; TRBD1 is a possible D gene (5 bases). CDR3 length: 15 amino acids. Deletions cut 4 bases from V and 2 bases from J, with 13 bases between. CDR1 is SGHDT, CDR2 YYEEEE, per germline. CDR3 coding DNA: TGTGCCAGCAGCCAGTCTGTGACAGGCAATCAGCCCCAGCATTTT. Amino acid sequence: CASSQSVTGNQPQHF.

CDR3 residues: CASRAGTLGAEAFF. CDR3 sequence (DNA): TGTGCCAGCAGGGCCGGGACTTTGGGCGCTGAAGCTTTCTTT. The chain combines TRBV6-6 with TRBJ1-1; the D gene is possibly TRBD1 (5 bases). The CDR3 is made up of 14 amino acids. The germline V gene has CDR1 MNHNY and CDR2 SVGAGI (reference sequence). V lost 6 bases and J 6 bases, leaving 17 bases between the germline ends.

This chain uses TRBV7-9 with TRBJ1-2; 9 nucleotides line up with TRBD1. The germline V gene encodes CDR1 SEHNR and CDR2 FQNEAQ (reference sequence). This CDR3 is built from 18 residues. The J segment lost 6 bases and the V segment lost 1 base, leaving 15 bases of the junction unmatched. The CDR3 sequence: CASSLGARGQGKKNGYTF. The CDR3 nucleotides read TGTGCCAGCAGCTTAGGGGCAAGGGGACAGGGAAAAAAGAATGGCTACACCTTC.

The gene calls are TRBV5-1 and TRBJ2-5, with 14 bases fitting TRBD2. With 0 bases clipped from V and 5 bases from J, the junction kept 0 bases outside the gene matches. Looked up from germline, CDR1 is SGHRS and CDR2 is YFSETQ. CDR3 length: 15 residues. This chain's CDR3 is CASSLGLAGGETQYF. CDR3 sequence (DNA): TGCGCCAGCAGCTTGGGACTAGCGGGAGGGGAGACCCAGTACTTC.

To note about this clone: Additional DNA sequences in this sample encode the identical CDR3. The chain uses TRBV11-2 and TRBJ2-3, with TRBD1 matching over 8 bases. The CDR3 is made up of 15 amino acids. CDR1 SGHAT and CDR2 FQNNGV come from the germline V gene. V lost 1 base, J lost 0 bases, and 0 bases stayed unmatched. CDR3 DNA: TGTGCCAGCAGCTTAGGACAGGGGAGCACAGATACGCAGTATTTT. Translating gives CASSLGQGSTDTQYF.

The CDR3 sequence: CASSNPILAGEGNEQFF. The CDR3 nucleotides read TGTGCCAGCAGCAACCCGATACTAGCGGGAGAGGGCAATGAGCAGTTCTTC. The chain uses TRBV21-1 and TRBJ2-1; the D segment call TRBD2 is taken from the table without a DNA check. TRBV21-1 is marked as a pseudogene. The CDR3 is 17 amino acids.

V is TRBV24-1 and J is TRBJ2-3; tentative D call: TRBD2 (5 bases). V was cut by 4 bases and J by 0 bases, with 16 bases left in between. Germline V gives CDR1 KGHDR, CDR2 SFDVKD. The CDR3 runs 17 residues. The CDR3 loop reads CATSDRRTDASTDTQYF. CDR3 coding DNA: TGTGCCACCAGTGACCGGAGGACGGATGCTAGCACAGATACGCAGTATTTT.

The chain is built from TRBV15 and TRBJ1-1; D perhaps matches TRBD1 (6 bases). This CDR3 is built from 13 residues. The V gene's germline CDR1 is LNHNV and CDR2 YYDKDF (reference sequence). The V and J ends lost 9 bases and 1 base respectively, with 12 bases between them. In DNA, the CDR3 is TGTGCCACGGCTTCGGGACAGAACACTGAAGCTTTCTTT. It translates to CATASGQNTEAFF.

The V gene is TRBV28, the J gene TRBJ1-5; 8 positions match TRBD1. From germline, CDR1 is MDHEN and CDR2 SYDVKM. This CDR3 comprises 16 residues. V lost 3 bases, J lost 3 bases, and 7 bases stayed unmatched. Written as DNA, the CDR3 is TGTGCCAGCAGTTTCATAGGACAGGGTAACAATCAGCCCCAGCATTTT. Its protein is CASSFIGQGNNQPQHF.

This sequence joins TRBV5-8 and TRBJ2-7; 10 bases fit TRBD1. This CDR3 spans 16 amino acids. V shed 4 bases and J 0 bases; nucleotides not matched to a gene: 7. Germline V CDR1 and CDR2: SGHTS, YDEGEE. The CDR3 here is CASSLPGTGASYEQYV. The CDR3 region has the DNA TGTGCCAGCAGCCTACCAGGGACAGGGGCCTCCTACGAGCAGTACGTC.

This clone appeared once. The CDR3 protein is CASSLDTLGPQHF. The CDR3 DNA sequence: TGTGCCAGCAGCTTGGACACGCTCGGGCCCCAGCATTTT. The chain is built from TRBV7-3 and TRBJ1-5; weak D call: TRBD1 (5 bases). Germline V CDR1 and CDR2: SGHTA, FQGTGA. Trimming took 3 bases from V and 9 from J, leaving 12 bases between them. The CDR3 is 13 residues long.

The V gene is TRBV6-5, the J gene TRBJ1-3; D is ambiguous. CDR1 and CDR2 from the germline V gene are MNHEY and SVGAGI. Trimming pared 9 bases from V and 0 bases from J, leaving 9 bases between. The CDR3 covers 13 residues. The CDR3 loop is CASHDTSGNTIYF. In DNA, the CDR3 is TGTGCCAGTCATGACACCTCTGGAAACACCATATATTTT.

This rearrangement joins TRBV19 to TRBJ1-5; D ambiguous. The CDR3 is made up of 12 amino acids. V lost 4 bases and J 9 bases, leaving 10 bases between the germline ends. Germline V gives CDR1 LNHDA, CDR2 SQIVND (reference sequence). This CDR3 reads CASSTPPGPQHF. For the CDR3, the DNA is TGTGCCAGTAGTACCCCACCGGGGCCCCAGCATTTT. The full variable domain, rest sourced from reference TRBV19 and TRBJ1-5, is DGGITQSPKYLFRKEGQNVTLSCEQNLNHDAMYWYRQDPGQGLRLIYYSQIVNDFQKGDIAEGYSVSREKKESFPLTVTSAQKNPTAFYLCASSTPPGPQHFGDGTRLSIL.